A selection of T cell receptor beta chains follows, all from one sample in a study of CD8 T cells in ankylosing spondylitis. Via MiXCR, TCRdb re-called the 5' RACE reads, giving one row per CDR3 protein. The data contain roughly 490,000 distinct CDR3 sequences, 5.3% of them singletons. Sequencing used blood, either unsorted or a sorted T cell fraction (not recorded which). The receptors originated from a male donor with ankylosing spondylitis. CDR3s leave out the opening cysteine and the closing phenylalanine or tryptophan. A D gene is named only where the DNA matches it firmly. Only some rows state a clone size, as once, few, many or a class for expanded clones.

V	size	J	D	CDR3
TRBV15	many	TRBJ1-5	-	ATSRDGSQGRRAQPQH
TRBV30	-	TRBJ2-2	-	AWKDFLRQVTGELF
TRBV28	many	TRBJ2-2	-	ASSLAGTNTGELF
TRBV20-1	many	TRBJ2-7	-	SARDRQGGFYEQY
TRBV6-1	-	TRBJ1-1	-	ASMETPNTEAF
TRBV3-1	-	TRBJ1-5	-	ASSQGINQPQH
TRBV5-1	many	TRBJ2-2	-	ASSLDRAYTGELF
TRBV20-1	many	TRBJ2-3	-	SARDPIGSTDTQY
TRBV4-3	many	TRBJ1-1	-	ASSQDGRTEAF
TRBV7-9	many	TRBJ2-3	TRBD2	ASSRLAGVRPDTQY
TRBV20-1	-	TRBJ2-1	-	CARLTFRNSSYNEQF
TRBV15	-	TRBJ2-5	-	ATSSVGSGVQETQY
TRBV27	few	TRBJ2-7	-	ASRGQRSSAVPPSSYEQY